The 22 T cell receptor beta chains below come from one sample, sequenced in a study of CD8 T cells in ankylosing spondylitis. One entry per CDR3 protein results from TCRdb running MiXCR on the 5' RACE reads. Of about 44,000 distinct CDR3 sequences detected, 9.5% to 11% appear once; the ten largest clones hold 1.4%. Material: blood, either unsorted or a sorted T cell fraction (not recorded which). These receptor sequences come from a male donor with ankylosing spondylitis or in good health (not recorded which).

This clonotype has ten or more counts. The chain has TRBV5-1 and TRBJ2-5, with 8 positions matching TRBD1. This CDR3 is built from 14 residues. V was pared by 7 bases and J by 4 bases, with 9 bases of the junction left unmatched. Germline CDR1 SGHRS, CDR2 YFSETQ. CDR3 region: CASGGQGSGETQYF. CDR3 nucleotide sequence: TGCGCCAGCGGTGGACAGGGTTCGGGAGAGACCCAGTACTTC.

This clonotype appeared a single time. This chain uses TRBV20-1 with TRBJ2-1, with D perhaps matching TRBD1 (6 bases). The CDR3 runs 14 residues. CDR1 and CDR2 (germline): DFQATT, SNEGSKA (reference sequence). In DNA form, the CDR3 reads TGCAGCAGGTTAACAGGGACCTACTACAATGAGCAGTTCTTC. It specifies CSRLTGTYYNEQFF.

The chain has TRBV12-3 or TRBV12-4 and TRBJ1-2; possibly TRBD1 for D (5 bases). The CDR3 sequence is 12 residues long. V was shortened by 6 bases and J by 7 bases, with 12 bases between the two germline ends. The CDR3 loop is CASSQLQGGYTF. As DNA, the CDR3 is TGTGCCAGCAGCCAGCTCCAGGGTGGCTACACCTTC.

This clonotype was detected only a few times. The rearrangement links TRBV7-2 to TRBJ2-3; 13 nucleotides agree with TRBD2. Germline V gene sequence: CDR1 SGHTA, CDR2 FQGNSA. Trimming at V came to 5 bases and at J to 0 bases, leaving 5 bases not matched to a gene. This CDR3 spans 17 amino acids. In nucleotides, the CDR3 is TGTGCCAGCAGCCCCCGGACTAGCGGGGGCAGCACAGATACGCAGTATTTT. It translates to CASSPRTSGGSTDTQYF.

Details on this clonotype: A read error may explain this, as a much larger clone is one base away. The chain carries TRBV6-1 and TRBJ2-5, with no clear D. Germline V lookup: CDR1 MNHNS, CDR2 SASEGT. The CDR3 spans 11 residues. The CDR3 DNA follows: TGTGCCAACAGTGAACTTGAGACCCAGTACTTC. This codes for CANSELETQYF.

This sequence joins TRBV10-3 and TRBJ2-2, with 7 positions matching TRBD1. After removal of 0 bases from V and 0 bases from J, the junction contained 4 bases not matched to a gene. The germline CDR1 and CDR2 sequences are ENHRY and SYGVKD. The CDR3 spans 17 residues. CDR3 coding DNA: TGTGCCATCAGTGAGTCAGGGGACAGAACGAACACCGGGGAGCTGTTTTTT. Translating it yields CAISESGDRTNTGELFF.

This clonotype was observed a few times. The chain couples TRBV7-2 to TRBJ1-5; no clear D gene. V was clipped by 0 bases and J by 7 bases, with 7 bases between them. The CDR3 has 13 residues. Germline CDR1 and CDR2: SGHTA and FQGNSA. The CDR3 here is CASSLAWTQPQHF. The CDR3 coding sequence is TGTGCCAGCAGCTTAGCGTGGACCCAGCCCCAGCATTTT.

This clonotype has only a few counts. This chain links TRBV6-4 with TRBJ2-3, with 8 bases lining up with TRBD2. V was clipped by 3 bases and J by 4 bases; unmatched bases: 3. The CDR3 length is 14 residues. Germline V gene data show CDR1 as MRHNA and CDR2 as SNTAGT. The CDR3 here is CASSDLGLADTQYF. In DNA, the CDR3 is TGTGCCAGCAGTGATCTGGGACTAGCAGATACGCAGTATTTT.

This clonotype showed up many times. The V and J genes are TRBV27 and TRBJ1-6, with D hard to call. The CDR3 contains 13 residues. From germline, CDR1 is MNHEY and CDR2 SMNVEV (reference sequence). V dropped 3 bases and J dropped 9 bases, with 9 bases sitting between them. The CDR3 sequence: CASSLERVSPLHF. DNA for the CDR3: TGTGCCAGCAGTTTGGAGAGGGTTTCACCCCTCCACTTT.

For this clonotype: This may come from a read error, since a much larger clone is one base off. This chain uses TRBV20-1 with TRBJ1-5; D remains unclear. The CDR3 length is 14 residues. CDR1 DFQATT and CDR2 SNEGSKA come from the germline V gene (reference sequence). The CDR3 protein is CSARVWASGQPHHF. In DNA form, the CDR3 reads TGCAGTGCTAGAGTGTGGGCAAGCGGTCAGCCCCACCATTTT.

V is TRBV25-1 and J is TRBJ2-3; D may match TRBD1 or TRBD2 (6 bases each). With 4 bases removed from V and 4 bases from J, the gap between germline ends came to 15 bases. This CDR3 is built from 15 residues. Germline-derived CDR1 and CDR2 are MGHDK and SYGVNS. CDR3 sequence (DNA): TGTGCCAGCAGTGTCGGGGCAGGGGACTCAGATACGCAGTATTTT. Residues: CASSVGAGDSDTQYF.

The table lists this clonotype with a count of one. The chain employs TRBV18 and TRBJ2-4; D is undetermined. This CDR3 has 15 amino acids. CDR1 and CDR2 (germline): KGHSH, LQKENI. Trimming took off 2 bases at V and 3 bases at J, with 11 bases between the two ends. CDR3 nucleotide sequence: TGTGCCAGCTCACCATTTAACGGATACAAAAACATTCAGTACTTC. This translates into CASSPFNGYKNIQYF.

This clonotype was found a few times. The V and J genes are TRBV4-1 and TRBJ2-1, with 8 bases aligning to TRBD2. The ends lost 4 bases at V and 6 bases at J; junction bases unmatched: 14. Germline V lookup: CDR1 MGHRA, CDR2 YSYEKL. CDR3 size: 17 residues. As DNA, the CDR3 is TGCGCCAGCAGCCGCGGGGGGTTAGCCATAATGGGCAATGAGCAGTTCTTC. It specifies CASSRGGLAIMGNEQFF.

This clonotype has at least ten counts. The V call is TRBV5-1, the J call TRBJ2-1; 10 bases are a match to TRBD1. CDR1 is SGHRS, CDR2 YFSETQ, per germline. V was clipped by 5 bases and J by 7 bases; unmatched bases: 9. This CDR3 spans 15 amino acids. CDR3 sequence: CASRIGTGAGNEQFF. CDR3 coding DNA: TGCGCCAGCAGAATCGGGACAGGGGCTGGTAATGAGCAGTTCTTC.

This clonotype was seen ten or more times. The CDR3 sequence is CASSLDPGNTGELFF. DNA for the CDR3: TGTGCCAGCAGCTTAGACCCCGGTAACACCGGGGAGCTGTTTTTT. This chain links TRBV7-6 with TRBJ2-2, with D hard to call. Trimming removed 1 base from V and 2 bases from J, with 8 bases in between. This CDR3 region has 15 residues. Germline V gives CDR1 SGHVS, CDR2 FNYEAQ. Drawing the rest from reference TRBV7-6 and TRBJ2-2, the complete variable domain is GAGVSQSPRYKVTKRGQDVALRCDPISGHVSLYWYRQALGQGPEFLTYFNYEAQQDKSGLPNDRFSAERPEGSISTLTIQRTEQRDSAMYRCASSLDPGNTGELFFGEGSRLTVL.

For this clonotype: A much larger clone is a single base away; this may be a read error. V usage is TRBV5-1 and J usage is TRBJ2-3, with D hard to call. In germline, CDR1 is SGHRS, CDR2 YFSETQ. The CDR3 length is 11 residues. CDR3 sequence (DNA): TGCGCCAACAGCGCCACAGATACGCAGTATTTT. Translation gives CANSATDTQYF. The full variable domain, rest sourced from reference TRBV5-1 and TRBJ2-3, is KAGVTQTPRYLIKTRGQQVTLSCSPISGHRSVSWYQQTPGQGLQFLFEYFSETQRNKGNFPGRFSGRQFSNSRSEMNVSTLELGDSALYLCANSATDTQYFGPGTRLTVL.

This clonotype was counted a few times. V gene TRBV19 combines with J gene TRBJ2-1, with TRBD1 matching 11 bases. From germline, CDR1 is LNHDA and CDR2 SQIVND (reference sequence). The CDR3 length is 13 residues. With V trimmed by 3 bases and J by 13 bases, 5 bases remained unmatched. The CDR3 nucleotides are TGTGCCAGTAGTATCCGGACAGGGGGCGATCAGTTCTTC. This encodes CASSIRTGGDQFF. Drawing the rest from reference TRBV19 and TRBJ2-1, the complete variable domain is DGGITQSPKYLFRKEGQNVTLSCEQNLNHDAMYWYRQDPGQGLRLIYYSQIVNDFQKGDIAEGYSVSREKKESFPLTVTSAQKNPTAFYLCASSIRTGGDQFFGPGTRLTVL.

The chain recombines TRBV3-1 with TRBJ2-7, with 11 bases lining up with TRBD1. Germline trimming cut 4 bases from V and 2 bases from J; bases unmatched to any gene: 10. Germline CDR1 is LGHDT and CDR2 is YNNKEL (reference sequence). The CDR3 has 17 residues. CDR3 loop: CASSPKQGQGATYEQYF. The CDR3 region has the DNA TGTGCCAGCAGCCCTAAGCAAGGACAGGGGGCCACCTACGAGCAGTACTTC.

This clonotype was counted a few times. This sequence joins TRBV6-1 and TRBJ2-5, with TRBD2 matching 9 bases. CDR3 length: 16 residues. Germline V gives CDR1 MNHNS, CDR2 SASEGT. The V segment lost 2 bases and the J segment 4 bases; nucleotides outside the gene matches: 8. CDR3: CASSEFQAGGGETQYF. The CDR3 DNA reads as TGTGCCAGCAGTGAATTTCAAGCGGGGGGTGGAGAGACCCAGTACTTC.

This clonotype has at least ten counts. The rearrangement joins TRBV20-1 to TRBJ1-5; weak D call: TRBD1 (5 bases). V lost 5 bases and J 6 bases, leaving 11 bases between the germline ends. Germline loops: CDR1 DFQATT, CDR2 SNEGSKA (reference sequence). CDR3 length equals 12 residues. CDR3 sequence reads: CSAQKGFQPQHF. The DNA of the CDR3 is TGCAGTGCTCAAAAGGGGTTTCAGCCCCAGCATTTT.

The V call is TRBV3-1, the J call TRBJ1-1, with 10 bases that match TRBD1. V shed 6 bases, J shed 6 bases, and the junction held 19 bases outside the gene matches. The CDR3 is 18 residues long. CDR1 and CDR2 (germline): LGHDT, YNNKEL (reference sequence). Here the CDR3 DNA reads TGTGCCAGCAGTTTTCCCGTAACGAGGGACAGGGGTTATCCTGAAGCTTTCTTT. It encodes CASSFPVTRDRGYPEAFF.

This clonotype appeared a few times. The chain links TRBV6-2 or TRBV6-3 to TRBJ2-1; 9 positions agree with TRBD1. Germline values: CDR1 MNHEY, CDR2 SVGEGT. With V trimmed by 1 base and J by 7 bases, 2 bases remained unmatched. The CDR3 length is 14 residues. In DNA, the CDR3 is TGTGCCAGCAGTTACTTTGGGACAGGGAATGAGCAGTTCTTC. This gives the protein CASSYFGTGNEQFF.